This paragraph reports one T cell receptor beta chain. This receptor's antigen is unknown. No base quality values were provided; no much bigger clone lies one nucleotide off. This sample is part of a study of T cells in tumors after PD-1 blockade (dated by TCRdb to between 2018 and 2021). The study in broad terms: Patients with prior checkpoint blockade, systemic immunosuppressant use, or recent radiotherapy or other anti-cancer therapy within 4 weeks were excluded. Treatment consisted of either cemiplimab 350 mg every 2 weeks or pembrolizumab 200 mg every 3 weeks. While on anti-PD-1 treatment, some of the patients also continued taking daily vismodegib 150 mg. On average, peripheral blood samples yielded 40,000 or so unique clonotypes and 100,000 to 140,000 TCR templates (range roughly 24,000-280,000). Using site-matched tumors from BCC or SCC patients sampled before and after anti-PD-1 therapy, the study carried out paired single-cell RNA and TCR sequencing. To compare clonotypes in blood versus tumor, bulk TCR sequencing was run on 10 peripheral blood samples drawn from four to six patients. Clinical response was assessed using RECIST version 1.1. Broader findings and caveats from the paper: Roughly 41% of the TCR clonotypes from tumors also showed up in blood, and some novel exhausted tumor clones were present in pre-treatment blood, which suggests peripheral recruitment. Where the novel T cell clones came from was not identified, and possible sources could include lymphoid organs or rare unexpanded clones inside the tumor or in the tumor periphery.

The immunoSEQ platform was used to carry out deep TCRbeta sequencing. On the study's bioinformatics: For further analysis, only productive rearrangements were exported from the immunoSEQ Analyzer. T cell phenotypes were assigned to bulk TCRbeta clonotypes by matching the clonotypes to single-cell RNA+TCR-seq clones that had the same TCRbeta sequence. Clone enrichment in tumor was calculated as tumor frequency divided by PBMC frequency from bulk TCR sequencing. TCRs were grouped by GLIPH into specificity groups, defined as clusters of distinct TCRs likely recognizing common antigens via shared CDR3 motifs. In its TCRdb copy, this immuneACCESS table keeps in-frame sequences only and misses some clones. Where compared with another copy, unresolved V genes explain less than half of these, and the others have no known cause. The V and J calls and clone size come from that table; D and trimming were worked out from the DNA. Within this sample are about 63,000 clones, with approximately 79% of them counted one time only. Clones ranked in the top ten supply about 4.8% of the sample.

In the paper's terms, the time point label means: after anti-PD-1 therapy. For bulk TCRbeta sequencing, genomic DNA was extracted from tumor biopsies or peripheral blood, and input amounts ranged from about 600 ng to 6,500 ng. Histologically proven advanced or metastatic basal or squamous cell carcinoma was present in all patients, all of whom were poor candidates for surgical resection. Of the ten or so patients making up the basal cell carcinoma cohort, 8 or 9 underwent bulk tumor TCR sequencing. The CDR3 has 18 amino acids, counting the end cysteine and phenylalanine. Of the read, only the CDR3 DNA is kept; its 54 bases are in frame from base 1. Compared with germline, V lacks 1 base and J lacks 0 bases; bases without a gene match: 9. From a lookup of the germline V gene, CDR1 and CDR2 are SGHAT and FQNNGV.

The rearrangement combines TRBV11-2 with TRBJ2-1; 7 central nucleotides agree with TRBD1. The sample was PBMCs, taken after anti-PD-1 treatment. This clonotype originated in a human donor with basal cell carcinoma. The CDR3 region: CASSLGGEGGSSYNEQFF. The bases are TGTGCCAGCAGCTTAGGAGGGGAAGGGGGCTCCTCCTACAATGAGCAGTTCTTC. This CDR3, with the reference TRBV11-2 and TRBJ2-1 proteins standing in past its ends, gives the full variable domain EAGVAQSPRYKIIEKRQSVAFWCNPISGHATLYWYQQILGQGPKLLIQFQNNGVVDDSQLPKDRFSAERLKGVDSTLKIQPAKLEDSAVYLCASSLGGEGGSSYNEQFFGPGTRLTVL.